The 18 T cell receptor beta chains below come from one sample, sequenced in a study of T cell repertoires in cytomegalovirus infection. MiXCR was run by TCRdb on the reads, yielding one entry per CDR3 protein. There are nearly 700,000 distinct CDR3 sequences in the sample; around 31% occur only once, and about 18% lies in the top ten. Their recognized antigens are unknown. The specimen comprised cultured PBMCs, sampled from culture after CMV antigen stimulation. Receptors originate from a human donor in good health (CMV status not recorded). Some clones in this sample may be carry-over from other donors' samples.

This clonotype was observed a few times. The V call is TRBV4-1, the J call TRBJ1-3, with TRBD1 as a possible D gene (5 bases). Trimming left V 0 bases short and J 0 bases short, with 9 bases between. Germline values: CDR1 MGHRA, CDR2 YSYEKL. The CDR3 totals 16 residues. The CDR3 protein is CASSQDKGLSGNTIYF. In DNA, the CDR3 is TGCGCCAGCAGCCAAGACAAGGGACTCTCTGGAAACACCATATATTTT.

The V call is TRBV6-1, the J call TRBJ2-7, with unresolved D. Trimming stripped 6 bases from V and 2 bases from J, with 17 bases between. Germline V gene data show CDR1 as MNHNS and CDR2 as SASEGT. The CDR3 runs 15 residues. The CDR3 sequence is CASSRPQAPAYEQYF. In nucleotides, the CDR3 is TGTGCCAGCAGCCGCCCCCAAGCCCCCGCCTACGAGCAGTACTTC.

This chain connects TRBV6-6 to TRBJ1-6, with 7 positions matching TRBD1. Looked up from germline, CDR1 is MNHNY and CDR2 is SVGAGI (reference sequence). The CDR3 covers 16 residues. The V gene end was trimmed by 0 bases and the J gene end by 9 bases; junction bases not matched to a gene: 8. CDR3: CASSYSPQGVSSPLHF. The DNA of the CDR3 is TGTGCCAGCAGTTACTCTCCCCAGGGGGTCAGTTCACCCCTCCACTTT.

The chain is built from TRBV29-1 and TRBJ1-5; 10 nucleotides line up with TRBD1. This CDR3 is 14 amino acids long. Per the germline V gene, CDR1 is SQVTM and CDR2 is ANQGSEA. Trimming at V came to 6 bases and at J to 4 bases, leaving 6 bases not matched to a gene. The CDR3 sequence: CSVLGQGINQPQHF. The CDR3 DNA reads TGCAGCGTGCTGGGACAGGGGATAAATCAGCCCCAGCATTTT.

This clonotype was found a few times. This sequence joins TRBV28 and TRBJ1-5; D unresolved. CDR3 length: 16 residues. V lost 4 bases and J lost 3, with 16 bases in between. Germline assignment: CDR1 MDHEN and CDR2 SYDVKM. Here the CDR3 DNA reads TGTGCCAGCAGTTGGGGTGCCCGGGCTTCCAATCAGCCCCAGCATTTT. Residues: CASSWGARASNQPQHF.

This clonotype was observed at least ten times. The chain is built from TRBV7-2 and TRBJ2-4; D not resolved. Looked up from germline, CDR1 is SGHTA and CDR2 is FQGNSA. The CDR3 extends over 15 amino acids. V was pared by 1 base and J by 8 bases, with 15 bases between. CDR3 in amino acids: CASSLGRDPVYIQYF. In DNA, the CDR3 is TGTGCCAGCAGCTTAGGTAGAGACCCGGTGTACATTCAGTACTTC.

The J gene is TRBJ1-5, the V gene TRBV19, with D tentatively TRBD1 (6 bases). This CDR3 is built from 15 residues. CDR1 LNHDA and CDR2 SQIVND come from the germline V gene (reference sequence). V gave up 5 bases and J gave up 6 bases, with 17 bases separating them. CDR3 DNA: TGTGCCAGTAGTGGTGGTGGGGGGGCGGGTCAGCCCCAGCATTTT. Its protein is CASSGGGGAGQPQHF.

The J gene is TRBJ2-2, the V gene TRBV6-5; 8 nucleotides agree with TRBD1. Germline assignment: CDR1 MNHEY and CDR2 SVGAGI. V shed 0 bases, J shed 5 bases, and the junction held 11 bases outside the gene matches. CDR3 length: 18 amino acids. The CDR3 is CASSYSSQGALWTGELFF. The CDR3, as DNA: TGTGCCAGCAGTTACTCAAGCCAGGGGGCATTGTGGACCGGGGAGCTGTTTTTT.

The chain carries TRBV4-3 and TRBJ2-3, with TRBD1 as a possible D gene (6 bases). The germline V gene has CDR1 LGHNA and CDR2 YSLEER. V lost 1 base to trimming and J lost 1 base, with 9 bases between them. The CDR3 consists of 15 residues. The CDR3: CASSQVGGGTDTQYF. In DNA form, the CDR3 reads TGCGCCAGCAGCCAAGTTGGGGGCGGCACAGATACGCAGTATTTT.

This clonotype was seen only a few times. The chain links TRBV2 to TRBJ2-7; D is unresolved. The germline gives CDR1 SNHLY, CDR2 FYNNEI. The ends were cut back, 8 bases at V and 10 bases at J, with 21 bases in the middle. The CDR3 has 13 amino acids. CDR3 protein: CASLRRATSEQYF. CDR3 nucleotide sequence: TGTGCCAGCCTCCGAAGGGCGACCTCTGAACAGTACTTC.

The chain uses TRBV12-5 and TRBJ1-5; D unclear. The V end lost 7 bases, the J end lost 1 base, and 8 bases lay between the germline ends. The CDR3 length is 13 residues. Germline V gene sequence: CDR1 LGHNT, CDR2 FRNRAP. The CDR3 DNA follows: TGTGCTAGTGCCATGGAGAGCAATCAGCCCCAGCATTTT. Its protein product is CASAMESNQPQHF.

This clonotype has a count of ten or more. This sequence joins TRBV18 and TRBJ2-7; no firm D call. The length of the CDR3 is 14 residues. Between the trimmed V and J ends, which lost 8 bases and 0 bases, there was a span of 14 bases. Germline assignment: CDR1 KGHSH and CDR2 LQKENI. DNA for the CDR3: TGTGCCAGCAGCTTAGACCGTACCTCCTACGAGCAGTACTTC. Protein product: CASSLDRTSYEQYF.

This clonotype was seen repeatedly, ten times or more. The rearrangement links TRBV7-2 to TRBJ2-3, with 9 bases fitting TRBD2. Germline V gene data show CDR1 as SGHTA and CDR2 as FQGNSA. The CDR3 is 15 amino acids. J was trimmed by 8 bases and V by 5 bases; bases with no gene match: 11. The CDR3 region has the DNA TGTGCCAGCAGCCTGGGTCCAGCGGGAGGAGGTACGCAGTATTTT. Its protein is CASSLGPAGGGTQYF.

V is TRBV4-1 and J is TRBJ1-1; D uncertain. V lost 1 base to trimming and J lost 0 bases, with 9 bases between them. The CDR3 sequence is 15 residues long. Germline V lookup: CDR1 MGHRA, CDR2 YSYEKL. The CDR3 loop reads CASSQVFTVNTEAFF. The CDR3 nucleotides read TGCGCCAGCAGCCAAGTGTTTACGGTGAACACTGAAGCTTTCTTT.

The V call is TRBV2, the J call TRBJ2-5, with D tentatively TRBD2 (5 bases). The germline gives CDR1 SNHLY, CDR2 FYNNEI. V gave up 6 bases and J gave up 3 bases, with 11 bases separating them. This CDR3 is 13 amino acids long. CDR3 protein: CASRRAVEETQYF. CDR3 coding DNA: TGTGCCAGCAGGAGAGCGGTGGAAGAGACCCAGTACTTC.

In nucleotides, the CDR3 is TGTGCCAGCAGCTTGACGGGTGGGGGGCAAGAGACCCAGTACTTC. Residues: CASSLTGGGQETQYF. The chain uses TRBV7-2 and TRBJ2-5; a weak D match, TRBD2 (6 bases). The CDR3 consists of 15 residues. The ends were cut back, 3 bases at V and 2 bases at J, with 13 bases in the middle. From germline, CDR1 is SGHTA and CDR2 FQGNSA.

The chain couples TRBV27 to TRBJ2-3; 8 nucleotides align to TRBD2. J was trimmed by 4 bases and V by 5 bases; bases with no gene match: 5. Germline V gives CDR1 MNHEY, CDR2 SMNVEV (reference sequence). This CDR3 region has 14 residues. In DNA form, the CDR3 reads TGTGCCAGCAGTAACGGACTAGCTCCAGATACGCAGTATTTT. Protein: CASSNGLAPDTQYF.

The chain combines TRBV6-1 with TRBJ1-1; the D is unclear. CDR1 is MNHNS, CDR2 SASEGT, per germline. The CDR3 covers 11 residues. Trimming removed 8 bases at V and 6 bases at J, with 10 bases between. The CDR3 spells CASGVRAEAFF. CDR3 bases: TGTGCCAGCGGCGTTAGGGCTGAAGCTTTCTTT.